This T cell receptor beta chain was retrieved from a study of cytomegalovirus exposure and HLA in healthy donors. Study-wide background: Roughly 180 million T cells yielded some 120 million unique TCR beta sequences in earlier analysis. Findings and limits, study-wide: According to a later analysis, donors in an Asian-associated ancestry cluster reportedly had fewer N-insertions than the approximately 670-donor mean. By a later analysis, the bulk of CMV-associated TCR beta chains appeared HLA-restricted.

This PCR relied on a set of 60 Vbeta primers and 13 Jbeta primers. Authors' processing steps: Around 80 million unique TCR beta chains, around 11 million of them shared, were counted by a later analysis. The protocol was immunoSEQ multiplex PCR, while the TCRdb copy is restricted to in-frame clones and leaves out a portion. That table furnishes V, J and clone size, whereas the DNA furnished D and trimming. The sample has over 200,000 clones; 77% are singletons. With respect to this clone: The antigen remains unidentified.

CDR3 size: 15 residues. Germline V lookup: CDR1 GTSNPN, CDR2 SVGIG (reference sequence). Sequencing used PBMCs. This chain connects TRBV30 to TRBJ2-5; no firm D call. The J call may be in error: the DNA end matches TRBJ2-7 better. The origin of this receptor is a woman aged 60-75 years in good health and CMV-seropositive. The CDR3: CAWSVFPLEIAEQYF. Written as DNA, the CDR3 is TGTGCCTGGAGTGTATTCCCTCTGGAGATAGCCGAGCAGTACTTC.